This T cell receptor (beta chain) is from a study of blood T cell repertoires in COVID-19 (TCRdb year 2020). With regard to the full study: Collaborator samples came from the United States, Italy and Spain and covered acute and convalescent phases of COVID-19. The prospective study material was composed of cDNA or gDNA derived from T cells, B-cell-depleted T cells, or PBMCs. Subjects who had been exposed to COVID-19, were actively infected with it, or had recovered from it provided the deeply sampled blood TCRbeta repertoires that made up the dataset. The repertoires were made available in a free public database intended to serve as a resource for research on the immune response to SARS-CoV-2. The samples were drawn from two sources: the first 160 participants of the ongoing ImmuneRACE study, and some 1,300 subjects contributed by 6 global collaborators. Sample metadata almost always included a de-identified subject ID, COVID-19 status, age in years and sex. Where HLA class I and class II types were available, the types were taken from metadata supplied by the sample provider, not from assay-based typing. General study outcomes and caveats: Clinical and demographic metadata were provided uncurated, with the amount varying by source and participant.

On this clone: Its antigen is not yet known. Base qualities are not provided; no much larger clone lies one nucleotide away.

Participants in the prospective study were aged about 18 to 95 years, lived in more than 20 United States geographic areas, and enrolled through a virtual design. To assign participants to cohorts, the prospective study relied on clinical history that participants themselves reported in a screening survey and a study questionnaire. Each participant in the prospective study had whole blood, serum and a nasopharyngeal or oropharyngeal swab collected by mobile phlebotomists. Prospective study participants could optionally give additional blood draws and questionnaires over an approximately 2-month period. Prospective study blood samples were shipped either frozen or at room temperature before DNA extraction. TCRbeta CDR3 regions were amplified from genomic DNA by means of the immunoSEQ Assay, a bias-controlled multiplex PCR. Processing in the source paper ran as follows. The number of nucleated cells in each sample was estimated from the amplification of reference gene primers within the assay. Sequence reads were collapsed and filtered to measure the absolute abundance of every unique TCRbeta CDR3 rearrangement. For each sample, productive Simpson clonality was calculated by taking the square root of Simpson's diversity index across productive rearrangements. TCRdb retrieved this table from immuneACCESS and kept in-frame rearrangements only. Not all clones are present; in checked studies, unresolved V genes account for under half, and no reason is known for the remainder. That table supplies the V and J calls and clone size; D and trimming were determined from the DNA. This sample comprises 200,000 to 250,000 clones, 88% of them detected only once. The leading ten clones occupy about 14% of the sample.

CDR1 and CDR2, per the germline V gene, are SGHTA and FQGTGA. Cut back by 5 bases and 1 base, the V and J ends lie 13 bases apart. The CDR3 sequence holds 15 residues, the cysteine and phenylalanine included. The retained sequence is limited to the CDR3, 45 bases, with the frame set at the first base. Rearrangement joined TRBV7-3 to TRBJ2-3; the D gene is perhaps TRBD1, from 6 matching bases. The sample consisted of PBMCs or T cells enriched from blood (not recorded which). The clonotype comes from a woman between 50 and 59 years old with acute COVID-19. This receptor carries the CDR3 CASSGRQDGTDTQYF. The DNA sequence reads TGTGCCAGCAGCGGTAGACAGGACGGCACAGATACGCAGTATTTT.